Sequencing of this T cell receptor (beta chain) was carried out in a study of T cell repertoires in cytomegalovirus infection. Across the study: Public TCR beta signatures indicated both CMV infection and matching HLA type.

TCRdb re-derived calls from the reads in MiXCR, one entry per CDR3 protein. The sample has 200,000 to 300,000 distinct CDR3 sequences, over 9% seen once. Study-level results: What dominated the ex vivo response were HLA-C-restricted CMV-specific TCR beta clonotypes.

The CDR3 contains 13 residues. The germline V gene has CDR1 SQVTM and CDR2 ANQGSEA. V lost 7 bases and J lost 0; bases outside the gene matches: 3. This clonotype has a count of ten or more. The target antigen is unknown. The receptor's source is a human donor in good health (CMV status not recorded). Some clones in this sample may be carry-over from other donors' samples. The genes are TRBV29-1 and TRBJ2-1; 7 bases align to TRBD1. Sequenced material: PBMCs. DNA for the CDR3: TGCAGCGGGGGACAGAGCTCCTACAATGAGCAGTTCTTC. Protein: CSGGQSSYNEQFF.